This record looks at one T cell receptor beta chain sequence and its context. Its target is not known. The CDR3 is made up of 14 amino acids. V gave up 0 bases and J gave up 2 bases, with 8 bases separating them. CDR1 SGHNT and CDR2 YYREEE come from the germline V gene (reference sequence). Sequenced by immunoSEQ multiplex PCR; TCRdb stores in-frame clones only, minus some. The sample holds approximately 130,000 clones, approximately 93% seen once. The sample is drawn from a study of T cell responses to AZD1222 COVID-19 vaccine. Broader study findings: Two AZD1222 doses significantly raised spike-specific TCR breadth and depth over controls. Donor demographics were predominantly white British with a female majority; clonal diversity may be underestimated.

The TCR originated in an adult in good health. The V and J genes are TRBV5-4 and TRBJ1-1; unclear D gene. Source: peripheral blood, taken on day 0 of AZD1222 vaccination. CDR3 in DNA: TGTGCCAGCAGCTTGGGAGGGAGTAACACTGAAGCTTTCTTT. This encodes CASSLGGSNTEAFF. The variable domain in full, completed from reference TRBV5-4 and TRBJ1-1, reads ETGVTQSPTHLIKTRGQQVTLRCSSQSGHNTVSWYQQALGQGPQFIFQYYREEENGRGNFPPRFSGLQFPNYSSELNVNALELDDSALYLCASSLGGSNTEAFFGQGTRLTVV.